This paragraph reports one T cell receptor beta chain. Sequencing was performed with immunoSEQ multiplex PCR; in TCRdb, only in-frame clones are kept and a portion is missing. The data hold around 80,000 clones, with 80% to 90% observed a single time. The data belong to a study of OX40 agonist ivuxolimab in advanced cancers. The CDR3 sequence is 14 residues long. Germline V gene data show CDR1 as KGHSH and CDR2 as LQKENI. The V and J ends lost 4 bases and 4 bases, in that order; junction bases with no gene match: 2. The sequence derives from an adult with an advanced solid tumor such as melanoma, head and neck, liver or kidney cancer. This sequence joins TRBV18 and TRBJ1-1; 11 nucleotides agree with TRBD1. The material sequenced was CD4+ or CD8+ T cells sorted from blood, taken in a trial of the OX40 agonist ivuxolimab. DNA of the CDR3: TGTGCCAGCTCACTGGGGACAGGGGGCACTGAAGCTTTCTTT. It specifies CASSLGTGGTEAFF.